One sample yielded the 21 T cell receptor beta chains listed below, sequenced in a study of PD-1 blockade in classical Hodgkin lymphoma. Time point of the sample: cycle 4 day 1 (C4D1), after around six weeks of nivolumab. The patients all showed relapse after autologous stem cell transplantation, while their brentuximab vedotin exposure varied. Here immunoSEQ multiplex PCR was the method, and the copy in TCRdb shows in-frame clones only, minus some. The profile shows fewer than 95,000 clones, under 85% of them singletons. This material consisted of peripheral blood mononuclear cells (PBMCs), taken before the fourth cycle of nivolumab. The receptor set was obtained from a human donor with classical Hodgkin lymphoma.

The V call is TRBV28, the J call TRBJ2-7; D is possibly TRBD1 or TRBD2 (5 bases each). CDR1 MDHEN and CDR2 SYDVKM come from the germline V gene. The CDR3 totals 16 residues. V was pared by 6 bases and J by 0 bases, with 18 bases between. In DNA, the CDR3 is TGTGCCAGCAGAACCCCTGGGGGTCGTAGCTCCTACGAGCAGTACTTC. This gives the protein CASRTPGGRSSYEQYF.

The chain has TRBV2 and TRBJ2-1, with unresolved D. There are 13 residues in the CDR3. Germline CDR1 and CDR2: SNHLY and FYNNEI. Trimming took 2 bases from V and 9 from J, leaving 11 bases between them. The CDR3 spells CASSEWVTGEQFF. For the CDR3, the DNA is TGTGCCAGCAGTGAATGGGTGACTGGTGAGCAGTTCTTC.

The chain is built from TRBV18 and TRBJ2-1; 10 bases are shared with TRBD2. V shed 3 bases and J 1 base; nucleotides not matched to a gene: 3. Germline V gene lookup returns CDR1 KGHSH and CDR2 LQKENI. The CDR3 loop spans 16 amino acids. The CDR3 DNA follows: TGTGCCAGCTCACCCCTTAGCGGGAGGTCCTACAATGAGCAGTTCTTC. It encodes CASSPLSGRSYNEQFF.

CDR3 bases: TGCGCCAGCACCACGACTAGCGGGGGCTCCTACGAGCAGTACTTC. Its protein is CASTTTSGGSYEQYF. The chain joins TRBV10-2 to TRBJ2-7; TRBD2 aligns across 12 bases. Germline V gives CDR1 WSHSY, CDR2 SAAADI. The CDR3 consists of 15 residues. V was clipped by 7 bases and J by 0 bases; unmatched bases: 4.

The chain employs TRBV7-6 and TRBJ2-2; tentative D call: TRBD1 (5 bases). In germline, CDR1 is SGHVS, CDR2 FNYEAQ. This CDR3 contains 15 residues. The V and J ends lost 0 bases and 8 bases respectively, with 13 bases between them. CDR3 amino acids: CASSLARTIGGELFF. The CDR3 nucleotides are TGTGCCAGCAGCTTAGCCAGGACAATTGGTGGGGAGCTGTTTTTT.

The table lists this clone with a few counts. The chain uses TRBV30 and TRBJ1-4; D may be TRBD1 (6 bases). V lost 5 bases and J lost 8, with 9 bases in between. CDR1 and CDR2 from the germline V gene are GTSNPN and SVGIG (reference sequence). This CDR3 is built from 11 residues. This chain's CDR3 is CAWGQSEKLFF. In DNA, the CDR3 is TGTGCCTGGGGACAGAGCGAAAAACTGTTTTTT.

V gene TRBV7-3 combines with J gene TRBJ2-5, with 7 nucleotides matching TRBD2. The length of the CDR3 is 13 residues. Germline loops: CDR1 SGHTA, CDR2 FQGTGA. Unmatched junction bases numbered 1, after V lost 5 bases and J lost 1 base. The CDR3 region is CASSRGVQETQYF. Here the CDR3 DNA reads TGTGCCAGCAGCCGGGGGGTCCAAGAGACCCAGTACTTC.

V usage is TRBV10-3 and J usage is TRBJ2-5, with 9 positions matching TRBD2. The CDR3 spans 16 residues. The germline V gene encodes CDR1 ENHRY and CDR2 SYGVKD. The trim removed 4 bases at V and 5 bases at J, leaving 11 bases unmatched. CDR3 DNA: TGTGCCATCAGTGGGGCGGGGGGGAGCCCTCCCGAGACCCAGTACTTC. Amino acids: CAISGAGGSPPETQYF.

The J gene is TRBJ1-2, the V gene TRBV28, with D possibly matching TRBD1 (6 bases). Trimming shortened V by 5 bases and J by 2 bases, and 9 bases separated the two germline ends. CDR1 and CDR2 (germline): MDHEN, SYDVKM. CDR3 length: 13 amino acids. The CDR3 bases are TGTGCCAGCAGTCGGGACACCAACTATGGCTACACCTTC. Protein: CASSRDTNYGYTF.

The V and J genes are TRBV5-1 and TRBJ2-5; D is perhaps TRBD2 (6 bases). Germline V gene lookup returns CDR1 SGHRS and CDR2 YFSETQ. Trimming took off 0 bases at V and 5 bases at J, with 11 bases between the two ends. The CDR3 has 14 residues. The DNA for the CDR3 is TGCGCCAGCAGCTTGGGGCGGGGCGCGGAGACCCAGTACTTC. It encodes CASSLGRGAETQYF.

V gene TRBV30 combines with J gene TRBJ2-7; D is unclear. The CDR3 is 13 residues long. The germline CDR1 and CDR2 sequences are GTSNPN and SVGIG (reference sequence). The germline V and J ends were trimmed by 1 base and 0 bases, with 7 bases remaining between them. The CDR3: CAWSGGSSYEQYF. The DNA for the CDR3 is TGTGCCTGGAGTGGAGGTAGCTCCTACGAGCAGTACTTC.

This chain joins TRBV6-5 and TRBJ2-2; D assignment may be TRBD1 or TRBD2 (6 bases each). V shed 0 bases and J shed 9 bases, with 8 bases lying between them. CDR3 length: 13 residues. CDR1 and CDR2 from the germline V gene are MNHEY and SVGAGI. The CDR3 sequence is CASSYSGGWELFF. The CDR3 region has the DNA TGTGCCAGCAGTTACTCCGGGGGCTGGGAGCTGTTTTTT.

The genes are TRBV5-4 and TRBJ2-2; D unresolved. CDR3 length equals 15 residues. Germline CDR1 reads SGHNT; CDR2 reads YYREEE (reference sequence). The V end lost 0 bases, the J end lost 1 base, and 7 bases lay between the germline ends. The CDR3, as DNA: TGTGCCAGCAGCTTGGCGGGCCGGAACACCGGGGAGCTGTTTTTT. It yields the protein CASSLAGRNTGELFF.

The table lists this clone with a few counts. J is TRBJ2-2 and V is TRBV7-9; no firm D call. The CDR3 consists of 16 residues. The ends were cut back, 8 bases at V and 4 bases at J, with 20 bases in the middle. Germline V gives CDR1 SEHNR, CDR2 FQNEAQ (reference sequence). The CDR3 loop reads CASEMYSLSSTGELFF. The CDR3 nucleotides read TGTGCCAGCGAGATGTACAGCCTATCGAGCACCGGGGAGCTGTTTTTT.

The chain uses TRBV6-6 and TRBJ1-1; no clear D gene. CDR1 and CDR2 (germline): MNHNY, SVGAGI (reference sequence). This CDR3 spans 13 amino acids. The V and J ends lost 6 bases and 1 base respectively, with 9 bases between them. The DNA for the CDR3 is TGTGCCAGCAGCCTTCTCGAGAACACTGAAGCTTTCTTT. Its protein is CASSLLENTEAFF.

The J gene is TRBJ1-1, the V gene TRBV14; no clear D gene. The V end was cut by 4 bases, the J end by 7 bases, with 13 bases between. The CDR3 has 13 residues. The V gene's germline CDR1 is SGHDN and CDR2 FVKESK. CDR3 loop: CASSPRVIGEAFF. The CDR3 nucleotides are TGTGCCAGCAGCCCGAGGGTGATCGGTGAAGCTTTCTTT.

V usage is TRBV12-5 and J usage is TRBJ2-2; TRBD2 aligns across 10 bases. Losses at the gene ends were 3 bases for V and 5 bases for J; bases not matched to a gene: 6. Germline V gives CDR1 LGHNT, CDR2 FRNRAP. This CDR3 has 16 amino acids. CDR3 in amino acids: CASGLSAGGMTGELFF. CDR3 bases: TGTGCTAGTGGTTTATCAGCGGGAGGGATGACCGGGGAGCTGTTTTTT.

This sequence joins TRBV10-3 and TRBJ1-1, with D maybe TRBD1 (6 bases). Germline V gene data show CDR1 as ENHRY and CDR2 as SYGVKD. V dropped 6 bases and J dropped 6 bases, with 17 bases sitting between them. The CDR3 consists of 14 residues. In nucleotides, the CDR3 is TGTGCCATCAGGGGAACCCAGGGGTTGGCTGAAGCTTTCTTT. This translates into CAIRGTQGLAEAFF.

The chain couples TRBV6-5 to TRBJ1-2; a possible D gene is TRBD1 (5 bases). The V end was cut by 4 bases, the J end by 10 bases, with 16 bases between. Germline V gives CDR1 MNHEY, CDR2 SVGAGI. This CDR3 contains 13 residues. The CDR3 is CASSFVGTSPYTF. Written as DNA, the CDR3 is TGTGCCAGCAGTTTCGTCGGGACGAGTCCCTACACCTTC.

The gene calls are TRBV19 and TRBJ1-1; a possible D gene is TRBD1 (6 bases). This CDR3 comprises 15 residues. CDR1 is LNHDA, CDR2 SQIVND, per germline (reference sequence). The V end lost 6 bases, the J end lost 6 bases, and 20 bases lay between the germline ends. CDR3 region: CASSLIGGKGSEAFF. For the CDR3, the DNA is TGTGCCAGTAGCCTAATAGGGGGGAAAGGATCTGAAGCTTTCTTT.

The CDR3 here is CASSPPAGNTIYF. The CDR3 region has the DNA TGTGCCAGCAGCCCCCCCGCTGGAAACACCATATATTTT. The J gene is TRBJ1-3, the V gene TRBV7-3; no definite D call. CDR1 and CDR2 (germline): SGHTA, FQGTGA. CDR3 length: 13 amino acids. Trimming left V 5 bases short and J 2 bases short, with 7 bases between. Complete variable domain (other parts from reference TRBV7-3 and TRBJ1-3): GAGVSQTPSNKVTEKGKYVELRCDPISGHTALYWYRQSLGQGPEFLIYFQGTGAADDSGLPNDRFFAVRPEGSVSTLKIQRTERGDSAVYLCASSPPAGNTIYFGEGSWLTVV.